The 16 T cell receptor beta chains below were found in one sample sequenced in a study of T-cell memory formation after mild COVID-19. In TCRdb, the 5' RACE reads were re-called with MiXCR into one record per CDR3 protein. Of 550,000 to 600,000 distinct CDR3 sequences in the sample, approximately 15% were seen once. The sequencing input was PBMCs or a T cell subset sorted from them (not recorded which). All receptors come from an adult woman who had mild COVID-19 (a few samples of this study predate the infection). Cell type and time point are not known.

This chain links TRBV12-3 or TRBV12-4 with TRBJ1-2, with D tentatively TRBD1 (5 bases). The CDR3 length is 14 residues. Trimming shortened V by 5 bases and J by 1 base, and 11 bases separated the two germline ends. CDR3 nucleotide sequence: TGTGCCAGCAGTGTCGGGGGTCTTAACTATGGCTACACCTTC. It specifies CASSVGGLNYGYTF.

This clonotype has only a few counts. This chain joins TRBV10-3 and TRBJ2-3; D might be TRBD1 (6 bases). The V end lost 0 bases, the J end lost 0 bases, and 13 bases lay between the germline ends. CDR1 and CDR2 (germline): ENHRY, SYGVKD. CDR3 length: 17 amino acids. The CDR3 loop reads CAISESGTGISTDTQYF. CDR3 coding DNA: TGTGCCATCAGTGAGTCCGGTACAGGGATTAGCACAGATACGCAGTATTTT.

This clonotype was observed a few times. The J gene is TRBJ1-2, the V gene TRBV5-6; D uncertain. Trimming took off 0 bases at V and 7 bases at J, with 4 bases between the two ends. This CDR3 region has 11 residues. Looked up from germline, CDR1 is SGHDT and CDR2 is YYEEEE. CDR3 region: CASSLVTGYTF. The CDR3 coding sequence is TGTGCCAGCAGCTTGGTTACTGGCTACACCTTC.

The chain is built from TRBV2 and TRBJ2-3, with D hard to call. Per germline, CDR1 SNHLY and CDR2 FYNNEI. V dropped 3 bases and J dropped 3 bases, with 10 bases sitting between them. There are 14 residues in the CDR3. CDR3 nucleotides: TGTGCCAGCAGTGAGTCGTTAGCTACAGATACGCAGTATTTT. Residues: CASSESLATDTQYF.

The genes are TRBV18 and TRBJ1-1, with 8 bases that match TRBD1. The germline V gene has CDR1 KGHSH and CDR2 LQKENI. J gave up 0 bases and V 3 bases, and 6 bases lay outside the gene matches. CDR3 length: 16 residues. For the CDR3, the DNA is TGTGCCAGCTCACCCAGGACAGGGAACATGAACACTGAAGCTTTCTTT. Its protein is CASSPRTGNMNTEAFF. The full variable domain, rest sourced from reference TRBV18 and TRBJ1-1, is NAGVMQNPRHLVRRRGQEARLRCSPMKGHSHVYWYRQLPEEGLKFMVYLQKENIIDESGMPKERFSAEFPKEGPSILRIQQVVRGDSAAYFCASSPRTGNMNTEAFFGQGTRLTVV.

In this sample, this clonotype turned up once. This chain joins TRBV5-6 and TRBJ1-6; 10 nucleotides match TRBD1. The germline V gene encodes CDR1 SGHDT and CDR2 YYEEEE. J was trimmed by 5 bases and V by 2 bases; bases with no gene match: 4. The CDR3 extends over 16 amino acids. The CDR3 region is CASSFRTGGNNSPLHF. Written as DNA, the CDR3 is TGTGCCAGCAGCTTCAGGACAGGGGGGAATAATTCACCCCTCCACTTT.

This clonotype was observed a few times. The CDR3 here is CASSQGDRVGELFF. DNA for the CDR3: TGCGCCAGCAGCCAAGGGGACAGGGTGGGGGAGCTGTTTTTT. V gene TRBV4-1 combines with J gene TRBJ2-2; 9 positions agree with TRBD1. The J segment lost 8 bases and the V segment lost 1 base, leaving 2 bases of the junction unmatched. The CDR3 is made up of 14 amino acids. CDR1 and CDR2 (germline): MGHRA, YSYEKL.

CDR3 DNA sequence: TGCGCCAGCAGCGCGACAGGGGCGAAGGAAAAACTGTTTTTT. This encodes CASSATGAKEKLFF. The chain couples TRBV5-1 to TRBJ1-4; 8 nucleotides line up with TRBD1. CDR1 is SGHRS, CDR2 YFSETQ, per germline. The trim removed 4 bases at V and 8 bases at J, leaving 7 bases unmatched. The CDR3 runs 14 residues. Full variable domain (rest looked up from reference TRBV5-1 and TRBJ1-4): KAGVTQTPRYLIKTRGQQVTLSCSPISGHRSVSWYQQTPGQGLQFLFEYFSETQRNKGNFPGRFSGRQFSNSRSEMNVSTLELGDSALYLCASSATGAKEKLFFGSGTQLSVL.

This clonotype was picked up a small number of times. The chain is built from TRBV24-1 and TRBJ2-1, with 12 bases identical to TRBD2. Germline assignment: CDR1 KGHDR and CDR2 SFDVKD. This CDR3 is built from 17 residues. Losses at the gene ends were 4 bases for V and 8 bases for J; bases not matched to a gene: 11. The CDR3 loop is CATSDSRTSGIGDEQFF. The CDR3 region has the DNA TGTGCCACCAGTGACTCAAGGACTAGCGGGATCGGTGATGAGCAGTTCTTC.

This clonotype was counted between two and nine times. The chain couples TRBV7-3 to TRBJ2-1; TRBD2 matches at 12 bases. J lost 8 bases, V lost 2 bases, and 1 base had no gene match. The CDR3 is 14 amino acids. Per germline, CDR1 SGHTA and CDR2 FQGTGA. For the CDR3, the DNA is TGTGCCAGCAGCTTACTAGCGGGAGGGTATGAGCAGTTCTTC. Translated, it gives CASSLLAGGYEQFF.

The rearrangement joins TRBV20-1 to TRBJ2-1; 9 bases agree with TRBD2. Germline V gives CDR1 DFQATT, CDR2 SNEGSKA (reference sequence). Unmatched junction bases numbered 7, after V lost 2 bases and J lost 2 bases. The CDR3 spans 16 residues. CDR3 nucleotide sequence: TGCAGTGCTAGATCTTTAGCGGGAGAGACCTACAATGAGCAGTTCTTC. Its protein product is CSARSLAGETYNEQFF.

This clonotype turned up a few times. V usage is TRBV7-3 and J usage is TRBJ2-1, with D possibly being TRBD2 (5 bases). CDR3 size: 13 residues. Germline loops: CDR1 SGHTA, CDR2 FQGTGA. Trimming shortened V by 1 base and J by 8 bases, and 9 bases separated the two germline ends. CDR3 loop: CASSLRGDDEQFF. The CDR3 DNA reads TGTGCCAGCAGCTTAAGGGGAGATGATGAGCAGTTCTTC.

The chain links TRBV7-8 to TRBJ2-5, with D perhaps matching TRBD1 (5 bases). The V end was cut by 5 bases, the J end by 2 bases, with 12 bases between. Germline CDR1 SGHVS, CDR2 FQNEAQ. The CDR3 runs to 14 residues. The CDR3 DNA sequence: TGTGCCAGCAGCAAACGACAGACTCAAGAGACCCAGTACTTC. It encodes CASSKRQTQETQYF.

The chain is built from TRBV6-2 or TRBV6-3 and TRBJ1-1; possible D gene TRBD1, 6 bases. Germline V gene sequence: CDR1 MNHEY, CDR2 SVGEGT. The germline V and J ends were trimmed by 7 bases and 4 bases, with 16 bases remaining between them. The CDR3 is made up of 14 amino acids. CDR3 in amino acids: CASIGGGRLTEAFF. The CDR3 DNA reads TGTGCCAGCATTGGGGGGGGCAGACTCACTGAAGCTTTCTTT.

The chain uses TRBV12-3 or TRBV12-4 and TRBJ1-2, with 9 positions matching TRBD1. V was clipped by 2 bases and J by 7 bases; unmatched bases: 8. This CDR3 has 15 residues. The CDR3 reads CASSLRGQGWRGYTF. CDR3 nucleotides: TGTGCCAGCAGTTTAAGAGGACAGGGGTGGCGTGGCTACACCTTC.

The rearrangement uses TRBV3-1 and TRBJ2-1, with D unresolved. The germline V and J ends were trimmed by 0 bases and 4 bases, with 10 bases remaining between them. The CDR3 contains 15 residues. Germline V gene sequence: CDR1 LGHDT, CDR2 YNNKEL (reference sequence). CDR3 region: CASSQDWSRYNEQFF. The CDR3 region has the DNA TGTGCCAGCAGCCAAGACTGGTCCAGATACAATGAGCAGTTCTTC.